The 20 T cell receptor beta chains in this list originate from one sample, sequenced in a study of T-cell memory formation after mild COVID-19. TCRdb re-derived calls from the 5' RACE reads in MiXCR, one entry per CDR3 protein. This sample has around 500,000 distinct CDR3 sequences, with 18% found just once. Sequenced material: PBMCs or a T cell subset sorted from them (not recorded which). The origin of the receptors is an adult woman who had mild COVID-19 (a few samples of this study predate the infection). Cell type and time point are not known.

This clonotype was counted a few times. The DNA for the CDR3 is TGTGCCATCAGGGGACAGGGGGTCAATCAGCCCCAGCATTTT. It translates to CAIRGQGVNQPQHF. V and J are TRBV10-3 and TRBJ1-5; 11 bases map to TRBD1. V shed 6 bases, J shed 3 bases, and the junction held 1 base outside the gene matches. Germline CDR1 ENHRY, CDR2 SYGVKD. The CDR3 has 14 amino acids.

In its sample, this clonotype was seen a few times. This rearrangement joins TRBV15 to TRBJ1-1; no definite D call. Germline CDR1 reads LNHNV; CDR2 reads YYDKDF (reference sequence). V shed 3 bases and J shed 8 bases, with 7 bases lying between them. The CDR3 has 11 residues. CDR3 nucleotides: TGTGCCACCAGCAGCTCCCGGGAAGCTTTCTTT. Translating gives CATSSSREAFF.

This rearrangement joins TRBV6-5 to TRBJ2-1; D unresolved. Germline V gene data show CDR1 as MNHEY and CDR2 as SVGAGI. Trimming took off 1 base at V and 0 bases at J, with 7 bases between the two ends. The CDR3 covers 15 residues. The DNA for the CDR3 is TGTGCCAGCAGTTACTTTTCCAGCTCCTACAATGAGCAGTTCTTC. Its translation is CASSYFSSSYNEQFF.

Here the CDR3 reads CASEDHPGQLLGAFF. The CDR3 DNA follows: TGTGCCAGCGAAGATCATCCGGGACAACTACTCGGGGCTTTCTTT. The chain carries TRBV2 and TRBJ1-1; D is possibly TRBD1 (6 bases). From germline, CDR1 is SNHLY and CDR2 FYNNEI. The V end lost 8 bases, the J end lost 11 bases, and 27 bases lay between the germline ends. The CDR3 is made up of 15 amino acids. The variable domain in full, completed from reference TRBV2 and TRBJ1-1, reads EPEVTQTPSHQVTQMGQEVILRCVPISNHLYFYWYRQILGQKVEFLVSFYNNEISEKSEIFDDQFSVERPDGSNFTLKIRSTKLEDSAMYFCASEDHPGQLLGAFFGQGTRLTVV.

A remark on this clonotype: At one end the junction does not follow the germline gene, possibly because of a read error. The chain recombines TRBV24-1 with TRBJ2-1; unclear D gene. The CDR3 is 17 amino acids. CDR1 is KGHDR, CDR2 SFDVKD, per germline. The CDR3 is CATSDFGRQSSYTEQFF. For the CDR3, the DNA is TGTGCCACCAGTGATTTTGGCAGGCAGAGCTCCTACACTGAGCAGTTCTTC.

The chain recombines TRBV5-6 with TRBJ1-2, with D hard to call. The CDR3 totals 15 residues. In germline, CDR1 is SGHDT, CDR2 YYEEEE. V was pared by 1 base and J by 5 bases, with 15 bases between. CDR3 DNA sequence: TGTGCCAGCAGCTTGTACTCGTTTGGTGGATATGGCTACACCTTC. As protein: CASSLYSFGGYGYTF.

The genes are TRBV4-3 and TRBJ1-3; D is undetermined. The CDR3 sequence is 15 residues long. V gave up 0 bases and J gave up 2 bases, with 8 bases separating them. The germline V gene has CDR1 LGHNA and CDR2 YSLEER. The CDR3 nucleotides are TGCGCCAGCAGCCAAGATAGGATCACTGGAAACACCATATATTTT. Amino acid sequence: CASSQDRITGNTIYF.

This clonotype was counted only a few times. This chain connects TRBV19 to TRBJ2-7, with TRBD1 matching over 8 bases. The CDR3 is made up of 16 amino acids. Germline CDR1 and CDR2: LNHDA and SQIVND (reference sequence). V was clipped by 2 bases and J by 2 bases; unmatched bases: 8. CDR3 DNA sequence: TGTGCCAGTAGTATAAGCCATGGGACAGGAACCTACGAGCAGTACTTC. Translated: CASSISHGTGTYEQYF.

The CDR3 DNA reads as TGTGCCAGCAGCCACGACCGCCTAGCGGGAGTTTGGACCGGGGAGCTGTTTTTT. Encoded protein: CASSHDRLAGVWTGELFF. V and J are TRBV5-5 and TRBJ2-2, with 10 positions matching TRBD2. Per germline, CDR1 SGHKS and CDR2 YYEKEE (reference sequence). The CDR3 has 18 residues. V dropped 4 bases and J dropped 5; count of bases not matched to a gene: 14.

The chain couples TRBV9 to TRBJ2-1; D possibly corresponds to TRBD1 (5 bases). The CDR3 extends over 13 amino acids. Per germline, CDR1 SGDLS and CDR2 YYNGEE. V lost 0 bases and J lost 10, with 11 bases in between. CDR3 nucleotide sequence: TGTGCCAGCAGCGTAGTTTCCCAGGGAGAGCAGTTCTTC. Translated: CASSVVSQGEQFF. Using reference TRBV9 and TRBJ2-1 for the parts outside the CDR3, the full variable domain is DSGVTQTPKHLITATGQRVTLRCSPRSGDLSVYWYQQSLDQGLQFLIQYYNGEERAKGNILERFSAQQFPDLHSELNLSSLELGDSALYFCASSVVSQGEQFFGPGTRLTVL.

The V gene is TRBV6-5, the J gene TRBJ1-6; TRBD1 is a possible D gene (5 bases). The CDR3 contains 14 residues. Germline V gives CDR1 MNHEY, CDR2 SVGAGI. V lost 0 bases and J 7 bases, leaving 7 bases between the germline ends. In DNA, the CDR3 is TGTGCCAGCAGTTACTCGGCAGGGAATTCACCCCTCCACTTT. Protein: CASSYSAGNSPLHF.

A few counts support this clonotype. The chain employs TRBV27 and TRBJ2-7; D may be TRBD2 (6 bases). V was shortened by 2 bases and J by 5 bases, with 13 bases between the two germline ends. This CDR3 comprises 14 residues. CDR1 and CDR2 from the germline V gene are MNHEY and SMNVEV (reference sequence). CDR3 bases: TGTGCCAGCAGTTTAGCGGGATGGGTAGACGAGCAGTACTTC. Encoded protein: CASSLAGWVDEQYF.

The chain has TRBV29-1 and TRBJ2-2; a possible D gene is TRBD1 (6 bases). The CDR3 contains 16 residues. Between the trimmed V and J ends, which lost 6 bases and 2 bases, there was a span of 19 bases. The V gene's germline CDR1 is SQVTM and CDR2 ANQGSEA. The CDR3 DNA follows: TGCAGCGTAGAGTACCCGGGACAAGCTAACACCGGGGAGCTGTTTTTT. This gives the protein CSVEYPGQANTGELFF.

This clonotype was observed a handful of times. V and J are TRBV7-8 and TRBJ1-4, with 8 bases fitting TRBD1. Unmatched junction bases numbered 9, after V lost 1 base and J lost 8 bases. The CDR3 is made up of 16 amino acids. Germline-derived CDR1 and CDR2 are SGHVS and FQNEAQ. The CDR3 loop reads CASSLGAQGAGEKLFF. The DNA of the CDR3 is TGTGCCAGCAGCTTAGGGGCCCAGGGGGCAGGGGAAAAACTGTTTTTT.

This clonotype was picked up a small number of times. The rearrangement links TRBV5-1 to TRBJ2-7, with D maybe TRBD2 (5 bases). This CDR3 spans 12 amino acids. Trimming stripped 3 bases from V and 6 bases from J, with 10 bases between. Germline CDR1 and CDR2: SGHRS and YFSETQ. CDR3 region: CASSYTRREQYF. CDR3 bases: TGCGCCAGCAGCTATACTAGGCGCGAGCAGTACTTC.

This clonotype was seen a single time. This sequence joins TRBV4-1 and TRBJ2-3, with 8 positions matching TRBD2. Per germline, CDR1 MGHRA and CDR2 YSYEKL. Trimming took 1 base from V and 2 from J; bases not matched to a gene: 8. This CDR3 contains 17 residues. This CDR3 reads CASSQVGLAGYTDTQYF. In DNA form, the CDR3 reads TGCGCCAGCAGCCAAGTCGGATTAGCGGGGTACACAGATACGCAGTATTTT.

This clonotype was seen more than once but under ten times. The chain joins TRBV12-3 or TRBV12-4 to TRBJ1-5, with D possibly being TRBD1 (6 bases). The CDR3 is 14 residues long. The V gene lost 5 bases and the J gene lost 9 bases, with 17 bases spanning the gap. CDR3 residues: CASSRGAGPRPQHF. As DNA, the CDR3 is TGTGCCAGCAGTCGGGGGGCAGGCCCTCGGCCCCAGCATTTT.

This clonotype has just a few counts. J is TRBJ1-1 and V is TRBV21-1. TRBV21-1 is shown as a pseudogene. This CDR3 is built from 10 residues. The CDR3 coding sequence is TGTGCCAGCAGTCGCACTGAAGCTTTCTTT. Translated: CASSRTEAFF.

The chain recombines TRBV15 with TRBJ2-7; tentative D call: TRBD2 (5 bases). V lost 3 bases, J lost 3 bases, and 9 bases lay in between. The germline V gene encodes CDR1 LNHNV and CDR2 YYDKDF (reference sequence). The CDR3 extends over 13 amino acids. Here the CDR3 reads CATSSGAGYEQYF. The CDR3, as DNA: TGTGCCACCAGCAGCGGTGCGGGCTACGAGCAGTACTTC.

In DNA, the CDR3 is TGCAGTGCTACCGGGGGGGGCCCCTACAATGAGCAGTTCTTC. Amino acid sequence: CSATGGGPYNEQFF. The V gene is TRBV20-1, the J gene TRBJ2-1, with 8 nucleotides matching TRBD2. After removal of 4 bases from V and 2 bases from J, the junction contained 4 bases not matched to a gene. The CDR3 totals 14 residues. Germline-derived CDR1 and CDR2 are DFQATT and SNEGSKA (reference sequence).